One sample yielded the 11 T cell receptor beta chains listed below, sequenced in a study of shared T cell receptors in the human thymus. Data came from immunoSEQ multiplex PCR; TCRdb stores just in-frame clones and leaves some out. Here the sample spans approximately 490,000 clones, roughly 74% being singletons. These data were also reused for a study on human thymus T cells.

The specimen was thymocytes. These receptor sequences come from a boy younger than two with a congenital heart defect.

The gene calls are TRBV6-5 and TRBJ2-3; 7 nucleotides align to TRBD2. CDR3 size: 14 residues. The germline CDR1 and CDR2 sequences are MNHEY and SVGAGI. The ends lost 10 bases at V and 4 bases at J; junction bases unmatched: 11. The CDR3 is CATEGRALADTQYF. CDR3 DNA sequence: TGTGCCACCGAGGGGAGGGCCCTGGCAGATACGCAGTATTTT.

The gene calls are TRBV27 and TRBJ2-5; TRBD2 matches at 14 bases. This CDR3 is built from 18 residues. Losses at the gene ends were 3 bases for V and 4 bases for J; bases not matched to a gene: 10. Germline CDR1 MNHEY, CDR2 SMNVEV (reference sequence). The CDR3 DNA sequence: TGTGCCAGCAGTTTTTACCCCGGGACTAGCGGGGGAGGAGAGACCCAGTACTTC. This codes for CASSFYPGTSGGGETQYF.

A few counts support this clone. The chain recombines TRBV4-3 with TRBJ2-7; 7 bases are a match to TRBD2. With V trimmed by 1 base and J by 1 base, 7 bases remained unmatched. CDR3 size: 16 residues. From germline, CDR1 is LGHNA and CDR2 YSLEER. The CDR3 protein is CASSQGPTSASYEQYF. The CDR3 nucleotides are TGCGCCAGCAGCCAAGGACCTACTAGCGCATCCTACGAGCAGTACTTC.

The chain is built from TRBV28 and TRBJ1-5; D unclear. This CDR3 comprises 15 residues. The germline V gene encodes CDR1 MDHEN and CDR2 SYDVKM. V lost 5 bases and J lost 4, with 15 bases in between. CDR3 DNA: TGTGCCAGCAGTGAACGAGGCTACATGAATCAGCCCCAGCATTTT. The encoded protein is CASSERGYMNQPQHF.

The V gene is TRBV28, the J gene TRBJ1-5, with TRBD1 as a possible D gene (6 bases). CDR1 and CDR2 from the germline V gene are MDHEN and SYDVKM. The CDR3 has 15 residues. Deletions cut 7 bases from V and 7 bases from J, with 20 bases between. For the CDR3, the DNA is TGTGCCAGCACCATAAGGGGGGGGACGGGACAGCCCCAGCATTTT. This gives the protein CASTIRGGTGQPQHF.

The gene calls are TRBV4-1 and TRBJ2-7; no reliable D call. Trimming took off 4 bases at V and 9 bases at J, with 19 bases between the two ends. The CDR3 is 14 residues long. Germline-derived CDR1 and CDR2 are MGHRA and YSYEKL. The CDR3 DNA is TGCGCCAGCAGCCGTTTAAGGTCAGGCCTCGGGCAGTACTTC. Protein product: CASSRLRSGLGQYF.

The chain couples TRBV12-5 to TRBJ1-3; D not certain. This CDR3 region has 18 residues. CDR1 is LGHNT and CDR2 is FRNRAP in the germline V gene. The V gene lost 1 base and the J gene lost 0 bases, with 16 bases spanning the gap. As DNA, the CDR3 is TGTGCTAGTGGTTTGGACGGCCTAGACGGTAACTCTGGAAACACCATATATTTT. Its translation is CASGLDGLDGNSGNTIYF.

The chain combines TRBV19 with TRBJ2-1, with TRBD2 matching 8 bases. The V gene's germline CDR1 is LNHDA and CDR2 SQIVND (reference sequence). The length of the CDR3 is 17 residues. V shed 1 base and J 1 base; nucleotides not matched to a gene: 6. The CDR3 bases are TGTGCCAGTAGTATAGTAAGGGGGACTAGTTCCTACAATGAGCAGTTCTTC. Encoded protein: CASSIVRGTSSYNEQFF.

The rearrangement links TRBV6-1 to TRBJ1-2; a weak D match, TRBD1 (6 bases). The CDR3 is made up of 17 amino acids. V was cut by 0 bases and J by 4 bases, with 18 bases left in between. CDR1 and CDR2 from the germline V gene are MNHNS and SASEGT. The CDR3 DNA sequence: TGTGCCAGCAGTGAAGCGGTGGACAGATGGATGGGCTATGGCTACACCTTC. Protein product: CASSEAVDRWMGYGYTF.

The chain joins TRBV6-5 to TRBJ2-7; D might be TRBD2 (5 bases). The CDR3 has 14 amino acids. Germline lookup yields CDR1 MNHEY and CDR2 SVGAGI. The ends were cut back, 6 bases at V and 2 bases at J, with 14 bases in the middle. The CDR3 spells CASSPAGVPYEQYF. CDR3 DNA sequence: TGTGCCAGCAGCCCTGCGGGTGTCCCCTACGAGCAGTACTTC.

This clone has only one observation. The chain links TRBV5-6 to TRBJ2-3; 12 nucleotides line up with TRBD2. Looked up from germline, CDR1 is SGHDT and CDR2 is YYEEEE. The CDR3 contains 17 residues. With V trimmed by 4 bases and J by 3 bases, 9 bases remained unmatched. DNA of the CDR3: TGTGCCAGCAGCCTCGGACTAGCGGGAAGAGGGACAGATACGCAGTATTTT. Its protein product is CASSLGLAGRGTDTQYF.